The rows below give T cell receptor beta chains drawn from one sample of a study of blood T cells in healthy people across ages. TCRdb itself ran the 5' RACE reads through MiXCR, one entry per CDR3 protein. The sample lists hundreds of thousands of distinct CDR3 sequences, 40% to 50% occurring once. The sequenced sample was blood. The source of these receptors is a man aged 60-69 years in good health. Each CDR3 is given with its conserved first and last residue. The D gene is left open where the match is weak. Not all rows give a size; the values are once, few, many and, for expanded clones, a class.

size: NA; V: TRBV3-1; J: TRBJ2-3; D: NA; CDR3: CASSQDPIATSTDTQYF; DNA: TGTGCCAGCAGCCAAGATCCGATAGCGACTAGCACAGATACGCAGTATTTT
size: NA; V: TRBV9; J: TRBJ2-1; D: NA; CDR3: CASRAITQGDNEQFF; DNA: TGTGCCAGCAGAGCAATTACACAGGGAGACAATGAGCAGTTCTTC
size: few; V: TRBV7-2; J: TRBJ2-3; D: NA; CDR3: CASSQPFGGRDTQYF; DNA: TGTGCCAGCAGCCAGCCCTTTGGGGGCCGCGATACGCAGTATTTT
size: once; V: TRBV5-1; J: TRBJ2-3; D: NA; CDR3: CASSFLAESTDTQYF; DNA: TGCGCCAGCAGCTTTCTGGCGGAAAGCACAGATACGCAGTATTTT
size: few; V: TRBV9; J: TRBJ2-1; D: NA; CDR3: CASSVQAPAFNSYNEQFF; DNA: TGTGCCAGCAGCGTCCAGGCCCCGGCCTTTAACTCCTACAATGAGCAGTTCTTC
size: NA; V: TRBV6-1; J: TRBJ2-6; D: TRBD2; CDR3: CASSEQGTSGSSGANVLTF; DNA: TGTGCCAGCAGTGAACAGGGGACTAGCGGCAGCTCTGGGGCCAACGTCCTGACTTTC
size: NA; V: TRBV6-1; J: TRBJ2-3; D: NA; CDR3: CASTGYRGSLGTDTQYF; DNA: TGTGCCAGCACGGGTTATCGAGGGTCCCTGGGCACAGATACGCAGTATTTT
size: few; V: TRBV7-2; J: TRBJ1-6; D: TRBD1; CDR3: CASGTGGKNSPLHF; DNA: TGTGCCAGCGGTACAGGGGGAAAAAATTCACCCCTCCACTTT
size: NA; V: TRBV2; J: TRBJ2-1; D: NA; CDR3: CASSDLYNEQFF; DNA: TGTGCCAGCAGTGATTTGTACAATGAGCAGTTCTTC
size: NA; V: TRBV5-1; J: TRBJ2-1; D: NA; CDR3: CASSFEIYNEQFF; DNA: TGCGCCAGCAGTTTCGAGATATACAATGAGCAGTTCTTC
size: few; V: TRBV11-2; J: TRBJ2-3; D: NA; CDR3: CASSEVFGSTDTQYF; DNA: TGTGCCAGCAGCGAGGTGTTCGGAAGCACAGATACGCAGTATTTT
size: NA; V: TRBV12-3/TRBV12-4; J: TRBJ2-1; D: NA; CDR3: CASTTTGTEQFF; DNA: TGTGCCAGCACCACAACAGGGACTGAGCAGTTCTTC
size: NA; V: TRBV12-3/TRBV12-4; J: TRBJ2-7; D: NA; CDR3: CASSLFPSNEQYF; DNA: TGTGCCAGCAGTTTGTTCCCTTCAAACGAGCAGTACTTC
size: NA; V: TRBV6-1; J: TRBJ2-1; D: TRBD2; CDR3: CATTSNSYNEQFF; DNA: TGTGCCACGACTAGCAACTCCTACAATGAGCAGTTCTTC
size: NA; V: TRBV10-3; J: TRBJ2-1; D: TRBD1; CDR3: CATGQDSSYNEQFF; DNA: TGTGCCACCGGACAGGATAGCTCCTACAATGAGCAGTTCTTC
size: few; V: TRBV3-1; J: TRBJ1-2; D: TRBD1; CDR3: CASKPNTGGSDYGYTF; DNA: TGTGCCAGCAAACCAAACACAGGGGGCAGCGACTATGGCTACACCTTC
size: NA; V: TRBV3-1; J: TRBJ1-5; D: NA; CDR3: CASSRGAVSNQPQHF; DNA: TGTGCCAGCAGCCGAGGGGCGGTGAGCAATCAGCCCCAGCATTTT
size: NA; V: TRBV7-9; J: TRBJ2-5; D: TRBD2; CDR3: CASSLNSGRQETQYF; DNA: TGTGCCAGCAGCCTAAACAGCGGGAGGCAAGAGACCCAGTACTTC
size: NA; V: TRBV20-1; J: TRBJ2-1; D: TRBD2; CDR3: CSARPGLAGLSFF; DNA: TGCAGTGCTAGACCTGGACTAGCGGGGTTGTCGTTCTTC
size: few; V: TRBV20-1; J: TRBJ2-7; D: TRBD1; CDR3: CSARDSGGAYEQYF; DNA: TGCAGTGCTAGAGATTCAGGGGGAGCCTACGAGCAGTACTTC
size: NA; V: TRBV20-1; J: TRBJ2-7; D: NA; CDR3: CSAVLGYEQYF; DNA: TGCAGTGCTGTCCTGGGCTACGAGCAGTACTTC
size: few; V: TRBV2; J: TRBJ2-7; D: TRBD1; CDR3: CASNRGFDEQYF; DNA: TGTGCCAGCAACAGGGGGTTCGACGAGCAGTACTTC
size: NA; V: TRBV7-8; J: TRBJ1-2; D: NA; CDR3: CASNHRWGLVGYTF; DNA: TGTGCCAGCAACCATAGGTGGGGGTTAGTTGGCTACACCTTC
size: few; V: TRBV7-9; J: TRBJ2-2; D: NA; CDR3: CASSGGSGELFF; DNA: TGTGCCAGCAGCGGGGGGTCCGGGGAGCTGTTTTTT
size: NA; V: TRBV4-1; J: TRBJ2-5; D: TRBD2; CDR3: CASSQEGGAGGFYNEQYF; DNA: TGCGCCAGCAGCCAAGAAGGGGGAGCGGGAGGGTTCTACAATGAGCAGTACTTC
size: few; V: TRBV6-2/TRBV6-3; J: TRBJ1-4; D: NA; CDR3: CASPEGTEKLFF; DNA: TGTGCCAGCCCTGAGGGGACGGAAAAACTGTTTTTT
size: few; V: TRBV7-2; J: TRBJ2-1; D: NA; CDR3: CASSSRRGYNEQFF; DNA: TGTGCCAGCAGCTCCCGGAGGGGGTACAATGAGCAGTTCTTC
size: NA; V: TRBV20-1; J: TRBJ2-3; D: NA; CDR3: CSARALRVHTQYF; DNA: TGCAGTGCTAGAGCACTCCGGGTTCATACGCAGTATTTT
size: NA; V: TRBV10-3; J: TRBJ2-5; D: NA; CDR3: CAISGRGHQETQYF; DNA: TGTGCCATCAGTGGCCGAGGTCACCAAGAGACCCAGTACTTC
size: few; V: TRBV15; J: TRBJ1-2; D: NA; CDR3: CATSRDKAYGYTF; DNA: TGTGCCACCAGCAGAGATAAAGCCTATGGCTACACCTTC
size: NA; V: TRBV6-1; J: TRBJ1-5; D: NA; CDR3: CASSEEMGANQPQHF; DNA: TGTGCCAGCAGTGAAGAGATGGGAGCGAATCAGCCCCAGCATTTT
size: NA; V: TRBV6-5; J: TRBJ2-1; D: NA; CDR3: CASRPTSTSYNEQFF; DNA: TGTGCCAGCAGACCTACTAGTACGTCCTACAATGAGCAGTTCTTC